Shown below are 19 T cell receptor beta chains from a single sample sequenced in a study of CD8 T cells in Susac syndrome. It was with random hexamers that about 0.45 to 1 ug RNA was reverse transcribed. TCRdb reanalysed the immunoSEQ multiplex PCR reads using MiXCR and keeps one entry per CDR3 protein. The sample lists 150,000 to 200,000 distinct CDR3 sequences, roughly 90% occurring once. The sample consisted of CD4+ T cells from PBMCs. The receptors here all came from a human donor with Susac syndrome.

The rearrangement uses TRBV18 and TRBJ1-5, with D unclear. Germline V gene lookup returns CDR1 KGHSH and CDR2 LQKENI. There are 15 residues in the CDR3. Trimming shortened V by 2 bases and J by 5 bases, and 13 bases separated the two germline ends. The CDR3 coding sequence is TGTGCCAGCTCACCATCTTCGACCCGCTATCAGCCCCAGCATTTT. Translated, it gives CASSPSSTRYQPQHF.

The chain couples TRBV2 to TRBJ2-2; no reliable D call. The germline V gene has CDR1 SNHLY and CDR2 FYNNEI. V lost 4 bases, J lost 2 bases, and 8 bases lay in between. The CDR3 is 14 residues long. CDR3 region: CASSAGSNTGELFF. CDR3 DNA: TGTGCCAGCAGTGCCGGCAGCAACACCGGGGAGCTGTTTTTT.

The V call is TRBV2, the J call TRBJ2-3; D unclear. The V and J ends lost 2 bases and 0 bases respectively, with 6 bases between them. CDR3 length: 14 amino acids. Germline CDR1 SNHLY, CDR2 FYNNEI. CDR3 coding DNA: TGTGCCAGCAGTGAAAAAGCTAGCACAGATACGCAGTATTTT. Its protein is CASSEKASTDTQYF.

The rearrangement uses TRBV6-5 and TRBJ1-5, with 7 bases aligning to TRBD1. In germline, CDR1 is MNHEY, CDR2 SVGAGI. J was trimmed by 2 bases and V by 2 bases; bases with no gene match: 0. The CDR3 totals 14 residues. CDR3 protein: CASSYGQGNQPQHF. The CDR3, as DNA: TGTGCCAGCAGTTACGGACAGGGCAATCAGCCCCAGCATTTT.

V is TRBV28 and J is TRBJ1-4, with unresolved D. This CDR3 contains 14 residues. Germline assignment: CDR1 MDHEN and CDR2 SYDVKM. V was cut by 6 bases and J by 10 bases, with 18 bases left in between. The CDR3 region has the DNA TGTGCCAGCAGAAATAAATGGGTCGACGGAAAACTGTTTTTT. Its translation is CASRNKWVDGKLFF.

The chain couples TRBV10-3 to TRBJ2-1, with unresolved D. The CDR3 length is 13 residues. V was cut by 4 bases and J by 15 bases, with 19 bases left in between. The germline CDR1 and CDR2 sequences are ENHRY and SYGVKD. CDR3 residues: CAISGTSAPPMFF. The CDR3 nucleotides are TGTGCCATCAGTGGAACTTCGGCCCCACCCATGTTCTTC.

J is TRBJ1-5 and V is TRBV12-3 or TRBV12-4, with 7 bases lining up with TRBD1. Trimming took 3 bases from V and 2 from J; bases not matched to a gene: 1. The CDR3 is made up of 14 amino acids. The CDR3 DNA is TGTGCCAGCAGTTTTACAGGGGGCAATCAGCCCCAGCATTTT. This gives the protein CASSFTGGNQPQHF.

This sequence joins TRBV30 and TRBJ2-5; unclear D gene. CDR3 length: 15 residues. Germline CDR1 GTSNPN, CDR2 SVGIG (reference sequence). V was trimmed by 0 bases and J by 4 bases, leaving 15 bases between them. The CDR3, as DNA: TGTGCCTGGAGTGTGATGTCGGGTGGTGGAGAGACCCAGTACTTC. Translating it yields CAWSVMSGGGETQYF.

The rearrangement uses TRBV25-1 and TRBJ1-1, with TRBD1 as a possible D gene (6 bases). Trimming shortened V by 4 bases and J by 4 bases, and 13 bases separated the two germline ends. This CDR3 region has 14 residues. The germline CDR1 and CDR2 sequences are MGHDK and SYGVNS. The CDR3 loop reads CASSVARGGTEAFF. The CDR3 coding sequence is TGTGCCAGCAGTGTAGCCAGGGGAGGCACTGAAGCTTTCTTT.

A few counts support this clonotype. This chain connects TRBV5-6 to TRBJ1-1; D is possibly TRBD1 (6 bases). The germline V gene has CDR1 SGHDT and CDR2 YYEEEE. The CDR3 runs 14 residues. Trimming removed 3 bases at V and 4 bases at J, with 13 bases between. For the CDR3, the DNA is TGTGCCAGCAGCTCTACAGGGTCCCGCACTGAAGCTTTCTTT. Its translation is CASSSTGSRTEAFF.

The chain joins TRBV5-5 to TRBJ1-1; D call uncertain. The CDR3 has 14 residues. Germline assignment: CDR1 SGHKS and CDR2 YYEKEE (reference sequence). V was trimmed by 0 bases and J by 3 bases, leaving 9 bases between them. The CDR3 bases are TGTGCCAGCAGCTTGGTCGGCACCGACACTGAAGCTTTCTTT. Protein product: CASSLVGTDTEAFF.

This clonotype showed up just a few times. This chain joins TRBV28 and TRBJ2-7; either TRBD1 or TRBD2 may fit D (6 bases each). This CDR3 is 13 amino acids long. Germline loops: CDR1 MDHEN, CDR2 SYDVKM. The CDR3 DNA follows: TGTGCTGTACTGGGGGGCCCCGACCACGAGCAGTACTTC. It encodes CAVLGGPDHEQYF.

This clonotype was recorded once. DNA for the CDR3: TGTGCCAGCAGCCACGGCCCCCGGAATTCACCCCTCCACTTT. Its protein is CASSHGPRNSPLHF. This chain uses TRBV7-9 with TRBJ1-6; D call uncertain. Germline values: CDR1 SEHNR, CDR2 FQNEAQ (reference sequence). The CDR3 is 14 residues long. V lost 5 bases and J 7 bases, leaving 12 bases between the germline ends.

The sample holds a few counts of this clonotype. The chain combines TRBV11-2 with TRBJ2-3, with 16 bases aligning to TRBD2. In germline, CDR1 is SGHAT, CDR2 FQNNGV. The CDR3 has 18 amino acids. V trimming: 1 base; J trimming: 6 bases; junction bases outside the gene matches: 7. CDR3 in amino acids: CASSLGGLAGGPGDTQYF. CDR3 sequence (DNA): TGTGCCAGCAGCTTAGGGGGACTAGCGGGAGGGCCAGGCGATACGCAGTATTTT.

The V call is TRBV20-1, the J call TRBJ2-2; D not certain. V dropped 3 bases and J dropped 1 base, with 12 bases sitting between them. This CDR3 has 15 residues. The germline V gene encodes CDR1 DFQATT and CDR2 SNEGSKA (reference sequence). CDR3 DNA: TGCAGTGCTAGTCTCATGACGAGGAACACCGGGGAGCTGTTTTTT. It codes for CSASLMTRNTGELFF.

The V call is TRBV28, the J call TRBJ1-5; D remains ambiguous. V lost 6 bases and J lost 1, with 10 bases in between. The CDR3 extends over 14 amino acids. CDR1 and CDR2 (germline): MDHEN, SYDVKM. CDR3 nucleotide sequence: TGTGCCAGCAGCCCTCCGGGGAGCAATCAGCCCCAGCATTTT. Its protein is CASSPPGSNQPQHF.

CDR3 amino acids: CASRPQGATGTEAFF. The DNA for the CDR3 is TGTGCCAGCAGGCCACAGGGGGCCACTGGCACTGAAGCTTTCTTT. The chain recombines TRBV6-5 with TRBJ1-1; 9 bases fit TRBD1. V lost 6 bases to trimming and J lost 4 bases; unmatched junction nucleotides: 9. CDR1 is MNHEY and CDR2 is SVGAGI in the germline V gene. The CDR3 sequence is 15 residues long.

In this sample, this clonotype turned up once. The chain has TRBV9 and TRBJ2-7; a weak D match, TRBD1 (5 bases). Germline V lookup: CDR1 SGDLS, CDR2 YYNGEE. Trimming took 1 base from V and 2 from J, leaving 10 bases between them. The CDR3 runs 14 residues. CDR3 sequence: CASSVPQVPYEQYF. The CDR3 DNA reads TGTGCCAGCAGCGTACCACAGGTTCCCTACGAGCAGTACTTC.

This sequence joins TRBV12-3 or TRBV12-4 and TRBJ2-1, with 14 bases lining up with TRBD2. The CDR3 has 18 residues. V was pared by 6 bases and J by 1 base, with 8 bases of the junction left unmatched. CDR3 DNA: TGTGCCAGCAGAGGGACTAGCGGGAGTAGAAAGTCCTACAATGAGCAGTTCTTC. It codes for CASRGTSGSRKSYNEQFF.